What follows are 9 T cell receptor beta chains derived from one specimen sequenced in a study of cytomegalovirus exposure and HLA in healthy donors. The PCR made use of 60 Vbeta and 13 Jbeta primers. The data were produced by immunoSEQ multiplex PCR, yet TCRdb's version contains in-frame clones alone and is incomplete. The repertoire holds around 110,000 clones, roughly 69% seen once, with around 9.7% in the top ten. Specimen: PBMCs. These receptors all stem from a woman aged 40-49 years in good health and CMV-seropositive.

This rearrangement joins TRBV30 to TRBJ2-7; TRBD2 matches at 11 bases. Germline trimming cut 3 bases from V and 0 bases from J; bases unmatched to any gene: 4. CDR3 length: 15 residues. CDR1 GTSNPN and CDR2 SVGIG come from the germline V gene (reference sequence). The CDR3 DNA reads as TGTGCCTGGAGGGGGACTAGCGGACCCTCCTACGAGCAGTACTTC. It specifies CAWRGTSGPSYEQYF.

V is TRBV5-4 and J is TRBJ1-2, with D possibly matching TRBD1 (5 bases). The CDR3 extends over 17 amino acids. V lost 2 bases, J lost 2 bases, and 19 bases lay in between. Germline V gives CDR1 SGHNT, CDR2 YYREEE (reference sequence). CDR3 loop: CASSFNKRLDKNYGYTF. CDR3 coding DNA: TGTGCCAGCAGCTTTAATAAGAGATTGGACAAAAACTATGGCTACACCTTC.

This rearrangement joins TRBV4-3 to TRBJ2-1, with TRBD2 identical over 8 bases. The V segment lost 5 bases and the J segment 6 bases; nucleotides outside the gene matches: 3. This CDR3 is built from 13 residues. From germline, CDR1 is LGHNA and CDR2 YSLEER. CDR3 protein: CASSSGLANEQFF. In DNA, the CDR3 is TGCGCCAGCAGCAGCGGACTAGCCAATGAGCAGTTCTTC.

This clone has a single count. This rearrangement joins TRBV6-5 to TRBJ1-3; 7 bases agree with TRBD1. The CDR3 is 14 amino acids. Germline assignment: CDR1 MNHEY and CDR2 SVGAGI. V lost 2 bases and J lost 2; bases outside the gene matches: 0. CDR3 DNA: TGTGCCAGCAGTTACGACAGGGCTGGAAACACCATATATTTT. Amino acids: CASSYDRAGNTIYF.

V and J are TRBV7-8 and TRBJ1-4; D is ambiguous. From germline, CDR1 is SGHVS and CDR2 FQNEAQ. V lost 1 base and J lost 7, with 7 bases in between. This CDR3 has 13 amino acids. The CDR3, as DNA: TGTGCCAGCAGCTTAGAACAGCTTGAAAAACTGTTTTTT. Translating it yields CASSLEQLEKLFF.

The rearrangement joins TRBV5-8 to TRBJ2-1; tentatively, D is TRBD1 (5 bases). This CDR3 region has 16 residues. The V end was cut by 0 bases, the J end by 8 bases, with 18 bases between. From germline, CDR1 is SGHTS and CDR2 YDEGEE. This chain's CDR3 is CASSLETAKPNDEQFF. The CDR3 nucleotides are TGTGCCAGCAGCTTGGAGACAGCGAAACCCAATGATGAGCAGTTCTTC.

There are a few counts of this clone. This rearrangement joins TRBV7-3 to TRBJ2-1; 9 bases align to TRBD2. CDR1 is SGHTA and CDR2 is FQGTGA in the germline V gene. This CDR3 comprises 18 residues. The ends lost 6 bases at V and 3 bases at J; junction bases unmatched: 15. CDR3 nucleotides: TGTGCCAGCAGTCAACCCCACATTAGCGGGAGCTACTACAATGAGCAGTTCTTC. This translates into CASSQPHISGSYYNEQFF.

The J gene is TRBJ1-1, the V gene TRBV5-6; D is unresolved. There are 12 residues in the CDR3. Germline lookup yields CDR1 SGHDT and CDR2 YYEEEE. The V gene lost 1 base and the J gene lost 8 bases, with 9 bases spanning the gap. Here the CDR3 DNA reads TGTGCCAGCAGCTTGATCGGACTGGAAGCTTTCTTT. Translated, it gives CASSLIGLEAFF.

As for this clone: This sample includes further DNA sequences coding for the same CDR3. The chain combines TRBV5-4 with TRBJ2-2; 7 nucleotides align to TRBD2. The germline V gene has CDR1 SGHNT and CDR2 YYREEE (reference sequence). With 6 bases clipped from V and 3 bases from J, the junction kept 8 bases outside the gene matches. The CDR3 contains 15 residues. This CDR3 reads CASTTEGGHTGELFF. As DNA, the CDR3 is TGTGCCAGCACCACCGAGGGAGGGCACACCGGGGAGCTGTTTTTT.